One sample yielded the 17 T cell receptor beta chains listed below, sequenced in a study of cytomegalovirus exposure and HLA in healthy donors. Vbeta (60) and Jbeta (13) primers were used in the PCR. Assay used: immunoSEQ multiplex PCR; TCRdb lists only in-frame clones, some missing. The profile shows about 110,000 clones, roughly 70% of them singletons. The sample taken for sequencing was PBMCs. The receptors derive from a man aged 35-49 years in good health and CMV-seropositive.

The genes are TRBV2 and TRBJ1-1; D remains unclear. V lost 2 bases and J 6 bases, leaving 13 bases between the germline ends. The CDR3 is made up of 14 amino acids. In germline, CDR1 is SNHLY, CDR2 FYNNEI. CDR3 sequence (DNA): TGTGCCAGCAGTGAATATTCGGAGGGATCTGAAGCTTTCTTT. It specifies CASSEYSEGSEAFF.

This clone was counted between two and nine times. CDR3 region: CASSFGDSSEGELFF. DNA of the CDR3: TGTGCCAGCAGTTTTGGGGACAGCTCTGAGGGGGAGCTGTTTTTT. This chain joins TRBV6-6 and TRBJ2-2, with 7 bases that match TRBD1. The CDR3 loop spans 15 amino acids. V shed 4 bases, J shed 8 bases, and the junction held 10 bases outside the gene matches. Per the germline V gene, CDR1 is MNHNY and CDR2 is SVGAGI (reference sequence).

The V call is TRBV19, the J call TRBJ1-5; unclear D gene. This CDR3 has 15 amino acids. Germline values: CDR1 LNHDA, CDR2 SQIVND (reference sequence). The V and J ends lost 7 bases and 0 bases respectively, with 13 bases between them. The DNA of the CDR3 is TGTGCCAGTAAGCGGACCCTATATAGCAATCAGCCCCAGCATTTT. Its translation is CASKRTLYSNQPQHF.

In DNA form, the CDR3 reads TGTGCCAGCAGCCGGGGGGCAACTAATGAAAAACTGTTTTTT. This codes for CASSRGATNEKLFF. The J gene is TRBJ1-4, the V gene TRBV7-8, with a possible D match to TRBD1 (5 bases). The CDR3 length is 14 residues. Between the trimmed V and J ends, which lost 5 bases and 0 bases, there was a span of 7 bases. CDR1 is SGHVS, CDR2 FQNEAQ, per germline.

The CDR3, as DNA: TGCGCCAGCAGCTACGGACTAGCGGCCTACAATGAGCAGTTCTTC. It codes for CASSYGLAAYNEQFF. V is TRBV5-1 and J is TRBJ2-1; TRBD2 matches at 10 bases. The CDR3 runs 15 residues. Germline V gives CDR1 SGHRS, CDR2 YFSETQ. Losses at the gene ends were 3 bases for V and 2 bases for J; bases not matched to a gene: 2.

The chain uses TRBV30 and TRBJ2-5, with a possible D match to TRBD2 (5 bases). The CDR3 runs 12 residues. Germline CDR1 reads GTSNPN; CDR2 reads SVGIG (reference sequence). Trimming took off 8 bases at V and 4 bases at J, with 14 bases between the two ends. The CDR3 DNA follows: TGTGCCGGTACCCGGGATAGAGAGACCCAGTACTTC. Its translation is CAGTRDRETQYF.

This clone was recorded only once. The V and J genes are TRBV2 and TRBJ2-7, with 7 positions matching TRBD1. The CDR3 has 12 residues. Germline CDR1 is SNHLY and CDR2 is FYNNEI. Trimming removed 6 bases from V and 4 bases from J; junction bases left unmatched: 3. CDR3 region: CASRPTGYEQYV. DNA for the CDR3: TGTGCCAGCAGGCCGACAGGGTACGAGCAGTACGTC.

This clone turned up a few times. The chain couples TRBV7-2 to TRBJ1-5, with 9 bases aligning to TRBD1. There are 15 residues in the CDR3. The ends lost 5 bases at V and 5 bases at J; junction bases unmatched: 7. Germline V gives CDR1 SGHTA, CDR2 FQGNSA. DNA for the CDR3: TGTGCCAGCAGCCAACAGGGGGCAGTCGATCAGCCCCAGCATTTT. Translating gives CASSQQGAVDQPQHF.

The CDR3 DNA reads TGTGCCAGCAGCCAACCCAACAGCGGGAGTGGCACAGATACGCAGTATTTT. This encodes CASSQPNSGSGTDTQYF. This chain joins TRBV4-2 and TRBJ2-3, with 8 bases fitting TRBD2. This CDR3 region has 17 residues. V lost 2 bases, J lost 1 base, and 8 bases stayed unmatched. CDR1 LGHNA and CDR2 YNFKEQ come from the germline V gene.

The CDR3 coding sequence is TGTGCCAGCAGACCGGACAGGGGGCAAGAGACCCAGTACTTC. Encoded protein: CASRPDRGQETQYF. The chain links TRBV5-4 to TRBJ2-5, with TRBD1 identical over 10 bases. CDR1 and CDR2 (germline): SGHNT, YYREEE (reference sequence). The CDR3 consists of 14 residues. J was trimmed by 2 bases and V by 5 bases; bases with no gene match: 3.

The CDR3: CASSSGLPAGTQYF. The CDR3 nucleotides read TGTGCCAGCAGCTCGGGCCTTCCAGCGGGGACCCAGTACTTC. V gene TRBV11-2 combines with J gene TRBJ2-5, with D possibly being TRBD2 (6 bases). CDR1 and CDR2 from the germline V gene are SGHAT and FQNNGV. The V end lost 4 bases, the J end lost 7 bases, and 16 bases lay between the germline ends. The CDR3 contains 14 residues.

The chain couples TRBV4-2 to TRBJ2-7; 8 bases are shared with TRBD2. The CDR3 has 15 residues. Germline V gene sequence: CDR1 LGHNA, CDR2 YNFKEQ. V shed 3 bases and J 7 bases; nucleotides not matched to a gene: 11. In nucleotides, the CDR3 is TGTGCCAGCAGCCAGGGTAGCGGGAAATCTACGGAGCAGTACTTC. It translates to CASSQGSGKSTEQYF.

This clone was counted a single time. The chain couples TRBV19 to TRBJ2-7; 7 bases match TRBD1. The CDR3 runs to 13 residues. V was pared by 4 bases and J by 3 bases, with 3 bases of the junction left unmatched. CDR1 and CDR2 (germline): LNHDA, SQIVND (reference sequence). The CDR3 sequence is CASSRDSNYEQYF. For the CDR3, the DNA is TGTGCCAGTAGTAGGGACAGCAACTACGAGCAGTACTTC.

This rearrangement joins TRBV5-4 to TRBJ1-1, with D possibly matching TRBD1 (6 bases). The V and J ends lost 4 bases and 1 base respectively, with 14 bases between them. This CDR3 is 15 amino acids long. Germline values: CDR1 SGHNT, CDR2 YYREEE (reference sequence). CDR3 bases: TGTGCCAGCAGCAGGGGGACAAAGAAGAACACTGAAGCTTTCTTT. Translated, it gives CASSRGTKKNTEAFF.

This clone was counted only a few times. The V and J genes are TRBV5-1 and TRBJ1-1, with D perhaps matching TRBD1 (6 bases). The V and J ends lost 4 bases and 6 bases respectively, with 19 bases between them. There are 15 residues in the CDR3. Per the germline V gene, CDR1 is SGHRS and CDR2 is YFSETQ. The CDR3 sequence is CASSPRAGEKAEAFF. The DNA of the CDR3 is TGCGCCAGCAGCCCTCGGGCAGGGGAGAAGGCTGAAGCTTTCTTT.

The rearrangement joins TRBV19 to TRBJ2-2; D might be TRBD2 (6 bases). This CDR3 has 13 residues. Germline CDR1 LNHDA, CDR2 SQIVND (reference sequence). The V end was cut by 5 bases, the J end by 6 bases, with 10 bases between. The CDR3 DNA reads TGTGCCAGTAGTTTCCCGGGGGCCGGGGAGCTGTTTTTT. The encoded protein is CASSFPGAGELFF.

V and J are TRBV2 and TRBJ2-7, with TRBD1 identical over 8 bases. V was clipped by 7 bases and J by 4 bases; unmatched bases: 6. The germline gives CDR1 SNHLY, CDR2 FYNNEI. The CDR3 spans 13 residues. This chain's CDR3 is CASTLQGVYEQYF. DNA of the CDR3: TGTGCCAGCACTTTACAGGGGGTTTACGAGCAGTACTTC. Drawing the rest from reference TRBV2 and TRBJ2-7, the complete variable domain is EPEVTQTPSHQVTQMGQEVILRCVPISNHLYFYWYRQILGQKVEFLVSFYNNEISEKSEIFDDQFSVERPDGSNFTLKIRSTKLEDSAMYFCASTLQGVYEQYFGPGTRLTVT.